A selection of T cell receptor beta chains follows, all from one sample in a study of blood T cells in healthy people across ages. TCRdb used MiXCR to reprocess the 5' RACE reads, holding one entry per CDR3 protein. The table shows about 1,600,000 distinct CDR3 sequences, with approximately 40% occurring only once. The specimen sequenced was blood. The receptors were gathered from a woman between 18 and 29 years old in good health. CDR3s include the opening cysteine and the closing phenylalanine or tryptophan. A D gene is named only where the DNA matches it firmly. Where a row states a size, it is once, few, many or the class of an expanded clone; other rows omit it.

J gene,D gene,clone size,V gene,CDR3 DNA,CDR3 protein
TRBJ2-4,-,-,TRBV6-1,TGTGCCAGCAGTGAAGCAGGGTTTCAGTACTTC,CASSEAGFQYF
TRBJ2-1,-,-,TRBV10-3,TGTGCCATCAGTGGGGGGGGGACAGGTCAAACAGGCAATGAGCAGTTCTTC,CAISGGGTGQTGNEQFF
TRBJ1-1,-,many,TRBV5-1,TGTGCCAGCAGCTTAGAGGGGATGAACACTGAAGCTTTCTTT,CASSLEGMNTEAFF
TRBJ1-5,-,-,TRBV12-5,TGTGCTAGTGGCCCACCTCAGGGGAGCAATCAGCCCCAGCATTTT,CASGPPQGSNQPQHF
TRBJ2-1,-,-,TRBV12-3/TRBV12-4,TGTGCCAGCAGGGTCCGGGACTTCTCCTACAATGAGCAGTTCTTC,CASRVRDFSYNEQFF
TRBJ2-7,-,-,TRBV11-2,TGTGCCAGCACCGACTGGGGGAGTAACAACGAGCAGTACTTC,CASTDWGSNNEQYF
TRBJ2-1,TRBD1,-,TRBV10-3,TGTGCCATCAGTGATGCAGGGACAGGGAATGAGCAGTTCTTC,CAISDAGTGNEQFF
TRBJ2-7,-,few,TRBV3-1,TGTGCCAGCAGTCCACGGGACGGACAAATCTACGAGCAGTACTTC,CASSPRDGQIYEQYF
TRBJ2-7,-,-,TRBV7-2,TGTGCCAGCAGCTCCCCGATGGTCTCGGGGATCTCCTACGAGCAGTACTTC,CASSSPMVSGISYEQYF
TRBJ2-5,TRBD2,-,TRBV7-2,TGTGCCAGCAGCTTATGGACTAGCGGGGGCCCGTACCAAGAGACCCAGTACTTC,CASSLWTSGGPYQETQYF
TRBJ2-5,TRBD2,-,TRBV4-2,TGTGCCGGCAGCCAAGATATGAGCGGGAGTCGGTACGAGCGGTACTTC,CAGSQDMSGSRYERYF
TRBJ2-7,TRBD1,few,TRBV2,TGTGCCAGCAGAACCGGGACAGGCAACTCCTACGAGCAGTACTTC,CASRTGTGNSYEQYF
TRBJ1-1,-,-,TRBV20-1,TGCAGTGCTACCGGACACATGCCTGTGAACACTGAAGCTTTCTTT,CSATGHMPVNTEAFF
TRBJ2-7,TRBD2,few,TRBV2,TGTGCCAGCAGTGGAACTGGACTAGCGGGGGGCGAGCAGTACTTC,CASSGTGLAGGEQYF
TRBJ2-7,-,-,TRBV11-2,TGTGCCAGCAGCTCCGAGGGGGTGTTGTACAATGAGCAGTACTTC,CASSSEGVLYNEQYF
TRBJ1-4,-,-,TRBV4-1,TGCGCCAGCAGCCCGGGGGGCGGGGCGGGATTTAATGAAAAACTGTTTTTT,CASSPGGGAGFNEKLFF
TRBJ1-1,-,-,TRBV5-1,TGCGCCAGCAACGCCGAGGCGAACACTGAAGCTTTCTTT,CASNAEANTEAFF
TRBJ1-2,-,few,TRBV10-3,TGTGCCATCAGTGAAGGGGAGACGGGCTCTAACTATGGCTACACCTTC,CAISEGETGSNYGYTF
TRBJ2-1,-,-,TRBV6-5,TGTGCCAGCACCAAAAGGGATGAGCAGTTCTTC,CASTKRDEQFF
TRBJ2-7,-,few,TRBV7-9,TGTGCCAGCAGCCCCTACTCAGACAGCTACGAGCAGTACTTC,CASSPYSDSYEQYF
TRBJ2-5,TRBD2,-,TRBV11-2,TGTGCCAGCAGCTTAGAGCTAGCGGGAGGTCGTGAGCAGTACTTC,CASSLELAGGREQYF
TRBJ2-5,-,-,TRBV5-1,TGCGCCAGCAGCTCCACCGCGGACTCCCAGGAGCAGTACTTC,CASSSTADSQEQYF
TRBJ2-1,-,-,TRBV11-2,TGTGCCAGCAGCTTAGAGGCTAGTGAGTACAATGAGCAGTTCTTC,CASSLEASEYNEQFF
TRBJ1-2,TRBD1,-,TRBV5-1,TGCGCCAGCAGCATGACAGGGGAAGGACATGGCTACACCTTC,CASSMTGEGHGYTF
TRBJ2-5,TRBD2,few,TRBV6-2/TRBV6-3,TGTGCCACTGCTCCTAGCGGGGGAGGGGAGACCCAGTACTTC,CATAPSGGGETQYF
TRBJ2-3,-,many,TRBV27,TGTGCCAGCAGTCCCTTGGGGGCCGAGGATACGCAGTATTTT,CASSPLGAEDTQYF
TRBJ2-7,-,few,TRBV27,TGTGCCAGCAGTTCGGCTGCCGTCTACGAGCAGTACTTC,CASSSAAVYEQYF
TRBJ2-5,-,few,TRBV15,TGTGCCACCAGCAGAGATGGGAGCACAGGACAAGAGACCCAGTACTTC,CATSRDGSTGQETQYF
TRBJ2-3,-,-,TRBV9,-,CASSVAVGSLDTPYF
TRBJ2-1,-,-,TRBV14,TGTGCCAGCAGCCTCCGCGGACTATTGGTCTACAATGAGCAGTTCTTC,CASSLRGLLVYNEQFF
TRBJ2-2,-,-,TRBV20-1,TGCAGTGCTAGAGGGCGACAGTTCACCGGGGAGCTGTTTTTT,CSARGRQFTGELFF
TRBJ1-4,-,-,TRBV30,TGTGCCTACCAGGGGTTTAGTGAAAAACTGTTTTTT,CAYQGFSEKLFF
TRBJ1-6,TRBD1,few,TRBV9,TGTGCCAGCAGCCCATGGACAGGGGGGAATTCACCCCTCCACTTT,CASSPWTGGNSPLHF
TRBJ2-7,TRBD2,-,TRBV20-1,TGCAGTGCTAGAGGTGGCGGGAGGGGGACCTACGAGCAGTACTTC,CSARGGGRGTYEQYF
TRBJ2-7,TRBD1,few,TRBV10-3,TGTGCCATCAGTTCCCAGGGGGTGGACGAGCAGTACTTC,CAISSQGVDEQYF
TRBJ1-1,TRBD1,-,TRBV6-1,TGTGCCAGCAGTCTGACGGATGGGACAGGGGTCGGCACTGAAGCTTTCTTT,CASSLTDGTGVGTEAFF
TRBJ2-1,-,-,TRBV20-1,TGCAGTGCCACCAACAGGATTCCATTCCAGTTCTTC,CSATNRIPFQFF
TRBJ1-4,-,-,TRBV25-1,TGTGCCAGCAGTGAATATCGGGGGGAAAATGAAAAACTGTTTTTT,CASSEYRGENEKLFF
TRBJ2-1,-,few,TRBV12-3/TRBV12-4,TGTGCCAGCAGTTCGCACAGGGTCCCCGACAATGAGCAGTTCTTC,CASSSHRVPDNEQFF
TRBJ1-5,-,many,TRBV4-1,TGCGCCAGCAGCCAGGCCTTGTATAGCAATCAGCCCCAGCATTTT,CASSQALYSNQPQHF
TRBJ2-1,TRBD1,-,TRBV5-1,TGCGCCAGCAGCCCGGGGACAGGGAACCCCTACTCCTACAATGAGCAGTTCTTC,CASSPGTGNPYSYNEQFF
TRBJ2-3,-,few,TRBV20-1,TGCAGTGCTAGAACCCAGCGGGCCCTCACAGATACGCAGTATTTT,CSARTQRALTDTQYF
TRBJ2-7,TRBD2,-,TRBV28,TGTGCCAGCAGACGGACTAGCGGGGGGTTTGGCGAGCAGTACTTC,CASRRTSGGFGEQYF
TRBJ2-6,-,few,TRBV3-1,TGTGCCAGCAGTCATTCCCCCTCTGGGGCCAACGTCCTGACTTTC,CASSHSPSGANVLTF
TRBJ2-7,TRBD2,few,TRBV30,TGTGCCTGGACGACCTTCAAGACTAGCGGGAACTACGAGCAGTACTTC,CAWTTFKTSGNYEQYF
TRBJ1-2,-,-,TRBV3-1,TGTGCCGGCAGCCAAGGGGCGGGTCTCAACTATGGCTACACCTTC,CAGSQGAGLNYGYTF
TRBJ2-7,-,-,TRBV28,TGTGCCAGCAGTTTTGGGGCAGGGGGGGGACACTACGAGCAGTACTTC,CASSFGAGGGHYEQYF
TRBJ2-1,TRBD1,few,TRBV3-1,TGTGCCAGCAGTCAACAGGGGGCGTGGGACAATGAGCAGTTCTTC,CASSQQGAWDNEQFF
TRBJ2-7,-,-,TRBV5-1,TGCGCCAGCAGCTTGGGGGACGTAAGCCCCTACGAGCAGTACTTC,CASSLGDVSPYEQYF
TRBJ2-1,TRBD2,once,TRBV7-6,TGTGCCGGCAGCTCCCCTAGCGGGGGATACAATGAGCAGTTCTTC,CAGSSPSGGYNEQFF
TRBJ2-7,-,few,TRBV3-1,TGTGCCAGCAGCCAAGAAATACCGTACGAGCAGTACTTC,CASSQEIPYEQYF
TRBJ2-5,TRBD2,-,TRBV5-4,TGTGCCAGCAGCGCCTTACTAGCGGGAGGGGCTGAGACCCAGTACTTC,CASSALLAGGAETQYF
TRBJ1-1,-,-,TRBV6-6,TGTGCCAGCAGTTACTCGAGAGACGGGGAAGCTTTCTTT,CASSYSRDGEAFF
TRBJ2-2,-,-,TRBV6-6,TGTGCCAGTGCCTTTTTAGCGACTAACACCGGGGAGCTGTTTTTT,CASAFLATNTGELFF
TRBJ2-7,TRBD2,few,TRBV15,TGTGCCACCAGCAGTGCGTCCAGCGGGGTGCCCTACGAGCAGTACTTC,CATSSASSGVPYEQYF
TRBJ2-1,TRBD2,-,TRBV27,TGTGCCAGCAGTTTTCGGGAGGGTGAGCAGTTCTTC,CASSFREGEQFF
TRBJ1-6,-,-,TRBV11-2,TGTGCCAGCAGCTTAGCGGGCGCCGATAATTCACCCCTCCACTTT,CASSLAGADNSPLHF
TRBJ2-5,TRBD1,-,TRBV5-1,TGCGCCAGCAGCCCGACCCCAGGGGGCCAAGAGACCCAGTACTTC,CASSPTPGGQETQYF
TRBJ2-5,-,-,TRBV4-1,TGCGTCAGCAGCCAAGATTTGGGGAACGCTCAAGAGACCCAGTACTTC,CVSSQDLGNAQETQYF